Described below is a single TCR beta chain sequence and its context. These data are taken from a study of blood T cell repertoires in COVID-19. V lost 2 bases to trimming and J lost 0 bases, with 7 bases between them. Germline V gene lookup returns CDR1 GTSNPN and CDR2 SVGIG (reference sequence). CDR3 length equals 14 residues. Original analysis: Using reference gene primer amplification, nucleated cell counts were estimated. Measured with immunoSEQ multiplex PCR; TCRdb has only the in-frame clones, and not every one. V and J calls and clone size are given by that table; D and trimming were obtained from the DNA. The sample lists around 50,000 clones, around 80% occurring once.

V is TRBV30 and J is TRBJ1-4; D might be TRBD1 (5 bases). The receptor comes from a woman in her fifties or sixties with acute COVID-19. The sample taken for sequencing was PBMCs or T cells enriched from blood (not recorded which). The CDR3 is CAWSPRATNEKLFF. Here the CDR3 DNA reads TGTGCCTGGAGTCCCAGGGCAACTAATGAAAAACTGTTTTTT.